This T cell receptor beta chain was recorded in a study of blood T cells in healthy people across ages. In regard to this clonotype: No antigen is known for it.

Study observations and caveats: Age showed a roughly linear inverse relationship with TCR beta diversity per million T cells. Unsorted PBMC material precluded a definitive naive versus antigen-experienced comparison. When one million T cells were used, diversity estimates were thought to be underestimates.

The authors ran a second PCR of 7 to 11 cycles using a sample-barcoded 5' primer and a J-beta primer mix. Researchers report that each sample yielded at least 3 million CDR3-containing paired-end reads. TCRdb fed the 5' RACE reads into MiXCR, producing one record per CDR3 protein. The table records approximately 1.5 million distinct CDR3 sequences, less than 45% of them present only once. The CDR3 runs 11 residues. Trimming stripped 9 bases from V and 9 bases from J, with 12 bases between. The germline gives CDR1 SEHNR, CDR2 FQNEAQ (reference sequence). The sequencing sample was made of blood. The clonotype comes from a woman under 30 in good health. J is TRBJ2-1 and V is TRBV7-9; D unclear. This CDR3 is CASMLRSEQFF. The CDR3 DNA sequence: TGTGCCAGTATGTTAAGAAGTGAGCAGTTCTTC.